This passage covers 10 T cell receptor beta chains from one sample sequenced in a study of cytomegalovirus exposure and HLA in healthy donors. PCR involved 60 Vbeta and 13 Jbeta primers. The protocol was immunoSEQ multiplex PCR, while the TCRdb copy is restricted to in-frame clones and leaves out a portion. The top ten hold 2.9% of the sample, which has around 190,000 clones, 75% to 80% seen once. Sample: PBMCs. The receptor source for this set is a female donor in good health and CMV-seronegative.

CDR3 nucleotides: TGTGCCAGCAGCTTAGCGGGAGGGCCCCCAGATACGCAGTATTTT. This gives the protein CASSLAGGPPDTQYF. This rearrangement joins TRBV7-6 to TRBJ2-3; 7 bases align to TRBD2. With V trimmed by 0 bases and J by 4 bases, 4 bases remained unmatched. Per the germline V gene, CDR1 is SGHVS and CDR2 is FNYEAQ. The CDR3 contains 15 residues.

As regards this clone: A read error may account for a junction end that differs from germline. This chain connects TRBV7-9 to TRBJ2-1; 11 positions match TRBD2. Per germline, CDR1 SEHNR and CDR2 FQNEAQ (reference sequence). The CDR3 loop spans 16 amino acids. CDR3 coding DNA: TGTTCCAGCCTCCCGACTAGCGGGGCGTCCTACAATGAGCAGTTCTTC. Translation: CSSLPTSGASYNEQFF.

This clone was recorded once. The V and J genes are TRBV4-1 and TRBJ1-6, with 7 bases matching TRBD1. The V and J ends lost 6 bases and 7 bases, in that order; junction bases with no gene match: 6. This CDR3 region has 14 residues. Per germline, CDR1 MGHRA and CDR2 YSYEKL. The CDR3 spells CASRKTGMNSPLHF. The CDR3 nucleotides read TGCGCCAGCAGGAAGACAGGGATGAATTCACCCCTCCACTTT.

There are a few counts of this clone. V and J are TRBV11-2 and TRBJ2-5; 8 positions match TRBD2. V trimming: 4 bases; J trimming: 5 bases; junction bases outside the gene matches: 9. This CDR3 has 15 residues. Germline V lookup: CDR1 SGHAT, CDR2 FQNNGV. CDR3 sequence reads: CASSSGGSPAETQYF. The CDR3 DNA is TGTGCCAGCAGCTCGGGGGGGTCCCCAGCGGAGACCCAGTACTTC.

The J gene is TRBJ2-4, the V gene TRBV5-6, with TRBD2 matching 7 bases. The V gene end was trimmed by 4 bases and the J gene end by 8 bases; junction bases not matched to a gene: 12. Germline CDR1 reads SGHDT; CDR2 reads YYEEEE. The CDR3 length is 15 residues. The CDR3 protein is CASSPGGDGSDIQYF. In DNA form, the CDR3 reads TGTGCCAGCAGCCCTGGGGGGGATGGATCGGACATTCAGTACTTC.

This sequence joins TRBV4-3 and TRBJ1-4; 7 bases align to TRBD1. This CDR3 contains 13 residues. Germline trimming cut 5 bases from V and 6 bases from J; bases unmatched to any gene: 3. In germline, CDR1 is LGHNA, CDR2 YSLEER. CDR3 nucleotide sequence: TGCGCCAGCAGCGGGACAGTGTATGAAAAACTGTTTTTT. Encoded protein: CASSGTVYEKLFF.

The CDR3 DNA follows: TGTGCCTGGAGTGTACTAGCGGGAAAGCCCCAGCATTTT. Translating it yields CAWSVLAGKPQHF. The V gene is TRBV30, the J gene TRBJ1-5; the D is unclear. V shed 0 bases and J shed 8 bases, with 11 bases lying between them. Germline CDR1 and CDR2: GTSNPN and SVGIG (reference sequence). This CDR3 contains 13 residues. Full variable domain (remainder filled in from reference TRBV30 and TRBJ1-5): SQTIHQWPATLVQPVGSPLSLECTVEGTSNPNLYWYRQAAGRGLQLLFYSVGIGQISSEVPQNLSASRPQDRQFILSSKKLLLSDSGFYLCAWSVLAGKPQHFGDGTRLSIL.

This sequence joins TRBV10-3 and TRBJ2-7, with D possibly being TRBD2 (6 bases). Between the trimmed V and J ends, which lost 3 bases and 2 bases, there was a span of 14 bases. CDR1 ENHRY and CDR2 SYGVKD come from the germline V gene. This CDR3 spans 15 amino acids. The CDR3 is CAISEPGLVTYEQYF. DNA of the CDR3: TGTGCCATCAGTGAACCGGGACTGGTTACCTACGAGCAGTACTTC.

Notes on this clone: One junction end does not reproduce the germline sequence, and a read error may be involved. The V and J genes are TRBV7-9 and TRBJ1-2, with 7 bases lining up with TRBD1. CDR3 length: 15 residues. CDR1 and CDR2 (germline): SEHNR, FQNEAQ (reference sequence). The CDR3 region is CSSSVTGTETYGYTF. DNA for the CDR3: TGTTCCAGCAGCGTAACCGGGACAGAGACCTATGGCTACACCTTC.

CDR3: CASSPRQGNQPQHF. The CDR3 region has the DNA TGTGCCAGTAGTCCAAGACAGGGAAATCAGCCCCAGCATTTT. The chain is built from TRBV19 and TRBJ1-5; 7 bases line up with TRBD1. V was pared by 5 bases and J by 4 bases, with 5 bases of the junction left unmatched. Germline loops: CDR1 LNHDA, CDR2 SQIVND (reference sequence). The CDR3 sequence is 14 residues long.